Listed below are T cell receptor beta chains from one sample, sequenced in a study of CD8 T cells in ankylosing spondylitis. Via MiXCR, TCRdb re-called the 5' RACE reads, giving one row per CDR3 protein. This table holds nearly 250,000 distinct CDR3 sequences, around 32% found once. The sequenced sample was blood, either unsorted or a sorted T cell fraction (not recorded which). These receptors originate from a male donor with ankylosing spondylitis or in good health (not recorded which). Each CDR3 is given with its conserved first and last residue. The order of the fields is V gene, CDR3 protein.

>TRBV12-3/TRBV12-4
CASSPGLMNTEAFF
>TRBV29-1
CSVEEQGNEQFF
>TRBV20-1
CSAPDRYYEQYF
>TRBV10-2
CASSTPGPAKNIQYF
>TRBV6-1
CASRQGAGTEAFF
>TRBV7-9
CASSLADYTQYF
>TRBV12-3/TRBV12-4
CASRDTTLAEAFF
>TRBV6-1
CASTLHRGQQETQYF
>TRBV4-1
CASSQEAGGFIQETQYF
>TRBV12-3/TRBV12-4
CASRRDLENIQYF
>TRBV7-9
CASSQISYSGNTIYF
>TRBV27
CASSKDRDNQPQHF
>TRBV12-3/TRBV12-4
CASSLLPLYEQYF
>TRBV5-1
CASSWQGKNTEAFF
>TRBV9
CASSPEGRTGYTF
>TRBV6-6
CASRAGLEQYF
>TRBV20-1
CSAITSGGYTDTQYF
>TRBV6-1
CASSETGLRANYGYTF
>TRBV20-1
CSARFPRGGTSGGYPDTQYF
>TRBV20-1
CSAGTSGSSYNEQFF
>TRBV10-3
CAISERVGNQPQHF
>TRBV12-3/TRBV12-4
CASSLSGSDEQYF
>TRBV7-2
CASSLALYGGAPYNEQFF
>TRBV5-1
CASSSLSGEQGYTF
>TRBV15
CATSSLSYEQYF
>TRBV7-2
CASSSINRGGNYGYTF
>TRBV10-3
CAIRGGKGNQPQHF
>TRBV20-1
CSARDLERVWAEAFF
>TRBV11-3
CASSLDRAGELFF
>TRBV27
CASNRQGSPNEQYF
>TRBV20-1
CSARGDSVGAKLFF
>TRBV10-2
CASSGSGTGTYEQYF
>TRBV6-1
CASSPSRDTDTQYF
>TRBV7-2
CASSFPGTLDQPQHF
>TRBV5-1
CASSLLLSGGQNEQFF
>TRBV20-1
CSARTGLADSYNEQFF
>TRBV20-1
CSANRANQPQHF
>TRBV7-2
CASSFSSRDGYTF
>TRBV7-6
CASIPRGARGGYTGELFF
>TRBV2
CASRGTAYNEQFF
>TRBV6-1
CASRAANQETQYF